These 29 T cell receptor beta chains originate from one sample sequenced in a study of shared clonotypes between healthy human individuals. The table came from immunoSEQ multiplex PCR; TCRdb's copy has only in-frame clones and leaves some out. The sample includes more than 150,000 clones, over 80% of them seen just once. The sequenced material came from naive CD4+ T cells sorted from blood. Subset described: CD45RA+ positively selected. These receptors all come from a woman aged 25 to 39 in good health.

Only a few counts were recorded for this clone. The chain joins TRBV27 to TRBJ2-6; D is uncertain. This CDR3 contains 14 residues. V was shortened by 5 bases and J by 0 bases, with 5 bases between the two germline ends. The germline V gene has CDR1 MNHEY and CDR2 SMNVEV (reference sequence). CDR3 sequence reads: CASSAPSGANVLTF. In DNA form, the CDR3 reads TGTGCCAGCAGTGCACCCTCTGGGGCCAACGTCCTGACTTTC.

The J gene is TRBJ2-7, the V gene TRBV10-3; 8 bases align to TRBD2. V trimming: 7 bases; J trimming: 3 bases; junction bases outside the gene matches: 5. Per germline, CDR1 ENHRY and CDR2 SYGVKD. This CDR3 is 13 amino acids long. In DNA, the CDR3 is TGTGCCATCAAAGCGGGAGATGACTACGAGCAGTACTTC. Protein: CAIKAGDDYEQYF.

The chain joins TRBV28 to TRBJ2-7; 9 bases align to TRBD2. Germline-derived CDR1 and CDR2 are MDHEN and SYDVKM. The CDR3 is made up of 14 amino acids. After removal of 7 bases from V and 3 bases from J, the junction contained 7 bases not matched to a gene. The CDR3 bases are TGTGCCAGCACACTTAGCGGGAGTTTCTACGAGCAGTACTTC. Protein sequence: CASTLSGSFYEQYF. The full variable domain, with the rest looked up from reference TRBV28 and TRBJ2-7, is DVKVTQSSRYLVKRTGEKVFLECVQDMDHENMFWYRQDPGLGLRLIYFSYDVKMKEKGDIPEGYSVSREKKERFSLILESASTNQTSMYLCASTLSGSFYEQYFGPGTRLTVT.

The rearrangement uses TRBV5-4 and TRBJ2-7; 11 nucleotides align to TRBD2. The germline V gene has CDR1 SGHNT and CDR2 YYREEE (reference sequence). V lost 4 bases to trimming and J lost 0 bases; unmatched junction nucleotides: 9. This CDR3 is 17 amino acids long. CDR3 in DNA: TGTGCCAGCAGCCTAACGGGACTAGCGGACAGCTCCTACGAGCAGTACTTC. It translates to CASSLTGLADSSYEQYF.

The gene calls are TRBV19 and TRBJ1-5; D uncertain. Germline V CDR1 and CDR2: LNHDA, SQIVND (reference sequence). V shed 4 bases and J shed 3 bases, with 16 bases lying between them. CDR3 length: 16 residues. This CDR3 reads CASSKTGSGANQPQHF. CDR3 nucleotide sequence: TGTGCCAGTAGTAAAACCGGCTCGGGAGCCAATCAGCCCCAGCATTTT.

The chain uses TRBV2 and TRBJ2-6; D possibly corresponds to TRBD2 (6 bases). CDR3 length equals 14 residues. The V gene's germline CDR1 is SNHLY and CDR2 FYNNEI. Trimming shortened V by 8 bases and J by 2 bases, and 10 bases separated the two germline ends. The CDR3, as DNA: TGTGCCAGCTTCAGGGAGGCTGGGGCCAACGTCCTGACTTTC. Its translation is CASFREAGANVLTF.

This chain connects TRBV7-6 to TRBJ1-1, with TRBD1 identical over 8 bases. The V gene's germline CDR1 is SGHVS and CDR2 FNYEAQ. V dropped 7 bases and J dropped 7; count of bases not matched to a gene: 17. The length of the CDR3 is 16 residues. In DNA, the CDR3 is TGTGCCAGCAAACGGAGAAGCACAGGGGGATCTGATGAAGCTTTCTTT. The encoded protein is CASKRRSTGGSDEAFF.

The chain joins TRBV7-3 to TRBJ2-1; 14 bases are a match to TRBD2. Trimming took 5 bases from V and 7 from J; bases not matched to a gene: 4. The CDR3 sequence is 15 residues long. Germline V gene lookup returns CDR1 SGHTA and CDR2 FQGTGA. The CDR3 sequence: CASSPGLAGGNEQFF. DNA of the CDR3: TGTGCCAGCAGCCCTGGACTAGCGGGAGGTAATGAGCAGTTCTTC.

The V call is TRBV6-6, the J call TRBJ2-5; the D gene is possibly TRBD1 (6 bases). Between the trimmed V and J ends, which lost 8 bases and 4 bases, there was a span of 17 bases. CDR1 and CDR2 (germline): MNHNY, SVGAGI (reference sequence). The CDR3 consists of 14 residues. This CDR3 is CASEHRERGETQYF. CDR3 nucleotides: TGTGCCAGCGAACACAGGGAGAGAGGAGAGACCCAGTACTTC.

This clone is a singleton in its sample. The chain employs TRBV28 and TRBJ2-7; 12 bases map to TRBD2. CDR1 and CDR2 (germline): MDHEN, SYDVKM. The trim removed 5 bases at V and 7 bases at J, leaving 9 bases unmatched. The CDR3 sequence is 15 residues long. DNA for the CDR3: TGTGCCAGCAGTCCAAGGACTAGCGGGGCTCCAGAGCAGTACTTC. It translates to CASSPRTSGAPEQYF.

This sequence joins TRBV9 and TRBJ2-7; D call uncertain. CDR3 length: 12 residues. In germline, CDR1 is SGDLS, CDR2 YYNGEE. The V end was cut by 1 base, the J end by 6 bases, with 8 bases between. The CDR3 nucleotides are TGTGCCAGCAGCGTAAAGTGGGGCGAGCAGTACTTC. As protein: CASSVKWGEQYF.

The chain has TRBV5-4 and TRBJ1-1, with unresolved D. V lost 0 bases, J lost 5 bases, and 17 bases lay in between. There are 16 residues in the CDR3. Germline V gene data show CDR1 as SGHNT and CDR2 as YYREEE (reference sequence). CDR3 DNA sequence: TGTGCCAGCAGCTTGGCCGGGCGGGGAGGAAGGACTGAAGCTTTCTTT. It is translated as CASSLAGRGGRTEAFF.

V and J are TRBV7-2 and TRBJ2-7; no firm D call. Germline-derived CDR1 and CDR2 are SGHTA and FQGNSA. V dropped 5 bases and J dropped 2 bases, with 19 bases sitting between them. The CDR3 is 16 residues long. CDR3 coding DNA: TGTGCCAGCAGCCTCCCTCCGCAATGGGCCCCCTACGAGCAGTACTTC. Residues: CASSLPPQWAPYEQYF.

The rearrangement uses TRBV7-3 and TRBJ2-1, with D uncertain. The V and J ends lost 8 bases and 5 bases respectively, with 16 bases between them. CDR3 length: 14 residues. Per the germline V gene, CDR1 is SGHTA and CDR2 is FQGTGA. The CDR3 sequence: CASSNSGYDNEQFF. DNA for the CDR3: TGTGCCAGCTCGAATTCTGGGTACGACAATGAGCAGTTCTTC.

The J gene is TRBJ2-1, the V gene TRBV5-1, with 8 bases fitting TRBD1. V was pared by 4 bases and J by 0 bases, with 6 bases of the junction left unmatched. The CDR3 runs 16 residues. In germline, CDR1 is SGHRS, CDR2 YFSETQ. The CDR3 sequence: CASSRGQASSYNEQFF. The CDR3 coding sequence is TGCGCCAGCAGCCGGGGACAGGCCAGCTCCTACAATGAGCAGTTCTTC.

A note on this clone: At one end, the junction sequence differs from germline, possibly due to a read error. The chain joins TRBV5-4 to TRBJ1-1; weak D call: TRBD1 (6 bases). CDR1 SGHNT and CDR2 YYREEE come from the germline V gene (reference sequence). The CDR3 contains 18 residues. DNA for the CDR3: TGTGCCAGCACCTTGTCCGGGGGCAGCCGTCTCATGAACACTGAAGCTTTCTTT. Encoded protein: CASTLSGGSRLMNTEAFF.

The chain is built from TRBV11-3 and TRBJ1-1, with D unresolved. The CDR3 totals 13 residues. Trimming removed 5 bases at V and 0 bases at J, with 7 bases between. The V gene's germline CDR1 is SGHNT and CDR2 YENEEA. The CDR3 DNA follows: TGTGCCAGCAGCCTCGGGGTGAACACTGAAGCTTTCTTT. Translation gives CASSLGVNTEAFF.

The chain employs TRBV10-3 and TRBJ2-3, with 10 bases identical to TRBD2. The CDR3 covers 12 residues. Trimming removed 10 bases from V and 5 bases from J; junction bases left unmatched: 3. Germline V gene sequence: CDR1 ENHRY, CDR2 SYGVKD. CDR3 region: CATKREGDTQYF. CDR3 DNA: TGTGCCACAAAGCGGGAGGGAGATACGCAGTATTTT.

The V gene is TRBV7-9, the J gene TRBJ1-5; TRBD1 matches 9 bases. Germline V lookup: CDR1 SEHNR, CDR2 FQNEAQ (reference sequence). The CDR3 is made up of 16 amino acids. J gave up 7 bases and V 1 base, and 8 bases lay outside the gene matches. The CDR3 spells CASSLEGGQGRQPQHF. CDR3 DNA sequence: TGTGCCAGCAGCTTAGAGGGGGGACAGGGTAGACAGCCCCAGCATTTT.

Here the CDR3 reads CAFSRGVDSPLHF. The CDR3 DNA reads as TGTGCCTTCTCACGGGGGGTTGATTCACCCCTCCACTTT. The J gene is TRBJ1-6, the V gene TRBV28; maybe TRBD1 (5 bases). CDR3 length: 13 residues. The germline CDR1 and CDR2 sequences are MDHEN and SYDVKM. Trimming cost V 11 bases and J 8 bases, with 16 bases left between them.

V is TRBV5-1 and J is TRBJ1-2, with 8 positions matching TRBD1. The V gene's germline CDR1 is SGHRS and CDR2 YFSETQ. CDR3 length equals 13 residues. V trimming: 4 bases; J trimming: 3 bases; junction bases outside the gene matches: 2. The CDR3 region has the DNA TGCGCCAGCAGCGAGGACAGGGACTATGGCTACACCTTC. Translation: CASSEDRDYGYTF. Based on the CDR3 plus reference TRBV5-1 and TRBJ1-2, the full variable domain is KAGVTQTPRYLIKTRGQQVTLSCSPISGHRSVSWYQQTPGQGLQFLFEYFSETQRNKGNFPGRFSGRQFSNSRSEMNVSTLELGDSALYLCASSEDRDYGYTFGSGTRLTVV.

The chain has TRBV27 and TRBJ2-7; D possibly corresponds to TRBD2 (6 bases). This CDR3 spans 15 amino acids. Germline lookup yields CDR1 MNHEY and CDR2 SMNVEV (reference sequence). The germline V and J ends were trimmed by 1 base and 0 bases, with 10 bases remaining between them. The CDR3 sequence: CASSLYGGSSYEQYF. The CDR3 DNA reads as TGTGCCAGCAGTTTATATGGGGGGAGCTCCTACGAGCAGTACTTC.

J is TRBJ2-7 and V is TRBV28; no firm D call. Germline V CDR1 and CDR2: MDHEN, SYDVKM. This CDR3 has 12 residues. V dropped 4 bases and J dropped 2 bases, with 6 bases sitting between them. This chain's CDR3 is CASSSVAYEQYF. The CDR3 DNA is TGTGCCAGCAGTTCCGTAGCCTACGAGCAGTACTTC.

This clone was counted once. The V call is TRBV6-4, the J call TRBJ2-6; D perhaps matches TRBD1 (5 bases). Germline CDR1 reads MRHNA; CDR2 reads SNTAGT. The V end was cut by 6 bases, the J end by 2 bases, with 17 bases between. CDR3 length: 17 residues. CDR3 DNA: TGTGCCAGCAGGCCCCAGGGAAGTGTAGCTGGGGCCAACGTCCTGACTTTC. Its protein product is CASRPQGSVAGANVLTF.

J is TRBJ2-5 and V is TRBV1; the table's D call TRBD2 went unverified against the DNA. The J call may be incorrect, as the DNA end agrees better with TRBJ2-7. TRBV1 has pseudogene status. CDR3 length equals 16 residues. CDR3 nucleotide sequence: TGCACCAGCAGCCAAGGTTCGTCCGGTATCTCCTACGAGCAGTACTTC. This translates into CTSSQGSSGISYEQYF.

The chain uses TRBV7-2 and TRBJ2-5, with 8 bases lining up with TRBD2. The DNA end is more similar to TRBJ2-7, so the J call may be wrong. The CDR3 has 15 amino acids. The germline V gene has CDR1 SGHTA and CDR2 FQGNSA. The CDR3 DNA sequence: TGTGCCAGCAGCATTGGACTAGCAAAGACCTACGAGCAGTACTTC. Amino acids: CASSIGLAKTYEQYF.

The chain joins TRBV9 to TRBJ2-7; no definite D call. V was shortened by 0 bases and J by 0 bases, with 10 bases between the two germline ends. The CDR3 runs 15 residues. Germline CDR1 and CDR2: SGDLS and YYNGEE. This chain's CDR3 is CASSVDPDTSYEQYF. The CDR3 DNA follows: TGTGCCAGCAGCGTAGATCCCGACACCTCCTACGAGCAGTACTTC.

The CDR3 region has the DNA TGTGCCAGCAGCGAGGTTCGGGACAGCGGGTACAATGAGCAGTTCTTC. It codes for CASSEVRDSGYNEQFF. V is TRBV7-9 and J is TRBJ2-1; D perhaps matches TRBD1 (7 bases). V lost 5 bases to trimming and J lost 4 bases, with 18 bases between them. CDR3 length equals 16 residues. From germline, CDR1 is SEHNR and CDR2 FQNEAQ (reference sequence).

The chain combines TRBV4-1 with TRBJ2-5; a possible D gene is TRBD2 (5 bases). The CDR3 totals 13 residues. Germline assignment: CDR1 MGHRA and CDR2 YSYEKL. Trimming stripped 6 bases from V and 11 bases from J, with 19 bases between. In nucleotides, the CDR3 is TGCGCCAGCAGTCGTCAAGCGGACCGGGTGCAGTACTTC. It is translated as CASSRQADRVQYF.